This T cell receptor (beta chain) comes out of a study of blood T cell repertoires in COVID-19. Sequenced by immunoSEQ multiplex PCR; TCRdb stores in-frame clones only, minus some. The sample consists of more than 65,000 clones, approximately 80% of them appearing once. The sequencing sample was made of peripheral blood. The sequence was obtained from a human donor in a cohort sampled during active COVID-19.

The CDR3 is CASSSPDRVAYGYTF. CDR3 coding DNA: TGTGCCAGCAGTTCGCCCGACAGGGTAGCCTATGGCTACACCTTC. The rearrangement joins TRBV28 to TRBJ1-2, with 7 bases fitting TRBD1. CDR1 and CDR2 from the germline V gene are MDHEN and SYDVKM. V was pared by 4 bases and J by 4 bases, with 9 bases of the junction left unmatched. CDR3 size: 15 residues.